A selection of T cell receptor beta chains follows, all from one sample in a study of T cell clonotyping in hematopoietic cell transplantation. Libraries were prepared by immunoSEQ multiplex PCR; TCRdb keeps only in-frame clonotypes and omits some of them. The sample has about 76,000 clones; 90% to 97% are singletons. Sequences were derived from peripheral blood mononuclear cells, sampled before stem cell transplant. The source is a woman aged 45-65 years with acute myeloid leukemia. Some clones in this sample may be carry-over from other donors' samples. Both conserved end residues are part of each CDR3. Each record gives: J gene, D gene, V gene, clone size, CDR3 DNA, CDR3 protein. D genes are given only for firm matches. The size entry is marked missing in some rows and otherwise reads once, few, many or a size class.

j_gene: TRBJ1-5
d_gene: .
v_gene: TRBV19
abundance: .
CDR3nt: TGTGCCAGTAGTACCCAGACAGGCAGGGGACAGCCCCAGCATTTT
CDR3aa: CASSTQTGRGQPQHF

j_gene: TRBJ1-4
d_gene: .
v_gene: TRBV5-6
abundance: .
CDR3nt: TGTGCCAGCAGCTTGGTCTCGCAGGAAAAACTGTTTTTT
CDR3aa: CASSLVSQEKLFF

j_gene: TRBJ2-5
d_gene: TRBD2
v_gene: TRBV28
abundance: .
CDR3nt: TGTGCCAGCAGTCCAAATCCCGGACTAGCGGGATCGGAGACCCAGTACTTC
CDR3aa: CASSPNPGLAGSETQYF

j_gene: TRBJ2-3
d_gene: TRBD2
v_gene: TRBV7-8
abundance: .
CDR3nt: TGTGCCAGCAGCTTAGGCAACGGGAGGACTACTAGCACAGATACGCAGTATTTT
CDR3aa: CASSLGNGRTTSTDTQYF

j_gene: TRBJ1-3
d_gene: .
v_gene: TRBV9
abundance: .
CDR3nt: TGTGCCAGCAGCGTAGCCCGAACCCACAGGCCTGGAAACACCATATATTTT
CDR3aa: CASSVARTHRPGNTIYF

j_gene: TRBJ1-2
d_gene: TRBD1
v_gene: TRBV5-1
abundance: .
CDR3nt: TGCGCCAGCAGCTTGCACAGGGGGCCTCGCGAAGTTGGCTACACCTTC
CDR3aa: CASSLHRGPREVGYTF

j_gene: TRBJ1-1
d_gene: .
v_gene: TRBV11-2
abundance: .
CDR3nt: TGTGCCAGCAGCTCCCCGGGACAAGTGAACACTGAAGCTTTCTTT
CDR3aa: CASSSPGQVNTEAFF

j_gene: TRBJ2-5
d_gene: .
v_gene: TRBV5-1
abundance: .
CDR3nt: TGCGCCAGCAGCTTGGCTGCGGCGGGGGCGAGGGAGACCCAGTACTTC
CDR3aa: CASSLAAAGARETQYF

j_gene: TRBJ1-2
d_gene: .
v_gene: TRBV6-5
abundance: .
CDR3nt: TGTGCCAGCCGTGACACCCTTAACTATGGCTACACCTTC
CDR3aa: CASRDTLNYGYTF

j_gene: TRBJ2-7
d_gene: .
v_gene: TRBV4-2
abundance: .
CDR3nt: TGTGCCAGCAAAGGGGATAGCAGAACCTACGAGCAGTACTTC
CDR3aa: CASKGDSRTYEQYF

j_gene: TRBJ2-1
d_gene: TRBD2
v_gene: TRBV29-1
abundance: .
CDR3nt: TGCAGCGTTGAAGGGGTGGGACTAGTAATTTACAATGAGCAGTTCTTC
CDR3aa: CSVEGVGLVIYNEQFF

j_gene: TRBJ2-7
d_gene: TRBD2
v_gene: TRBV6-1
abundance: .
CDR3nt: TGTGCCAGCAGTGAAGAAAGGACTAGCGGGACCTACGAGCAGTACTTC
CDR3aa: CASSEERTSGTYEQYF

j_gene: TRBJ1-5
d_gene: .
v_gene: TRBV5-1
abundance: .
CDR3nt: TGCGCCAGCAGCTTGGAACAGGGAATTTGGCATTTT
CDR3aa: CASSLEQGIWHF

j_gene: TRBJ2-7
d_gene: .
v_gene: TRBV7-9
abundance: .
CDR3nt: TGTGCCAGCAGCCGGGACGGGGGCACCTCCTACGAGCAGTACTTC
CDR3aa: CASSRDGGTSYEQYF

j_gene: TRBJ2-3
d_gene: .
v_gene: TRBV7-3
abundance: .
CDR3nt: TGTGCCAGCAGCTTAACGAGTGCTAGCACAGATACGCAGTATTTT
CDR3aa: CASSLTSASTDTQYF

j_gene: TRBJ2-7
d_gene: .
v_gene: TRBV6-5
abundance: .
CDR3nt: TGTGCCAGCAGTTGGATAGGGGGACCCTACGAGCAGTACTTC
CDR3aa: CASSWIGGPYEQYF

j_gene: TRBJ1-1
d_gene: TRBD1
v_gene: TRBV6-1
abundance: .
CDR3nt: TGTGCCAGCAGTGTAAAGGGGACAGGGGGAGAAGCTTTCTTT
CDR3aa: CASSVKGTGGEAFF

j_gene: TRBJ2-5
d_gene: .
v_gene: TRBV25-1
abundance: .
CDR3nt: TGTGCCAGCAGTGAAACCCGGACCCAAGAGACCCAGTACTTC
CDR3aa: CASSETRTQETQYF

j_gene: TRBJ2-7
d_gene: .
v_gene: TRBV10-3
abundance: .
CDR3nt: TGTGCCATCAGTGAGTCGGAGGGAGTCGGCTACGAGCAGTACTTC
CDR3aa: CAISESEGVGYEQYF

j_gene: TRBJ2-4
d_gene: .
v_gene: TRBV27
abundance: .
CDR3nt: TGTGCCAGCAGTTTATCCCGCGGCGACGAAAACATTCAGTACTTC
CDR3aa: CASSLSRGDENIQYF

j_gene: TRBJ1-1
d_gene: .
v_gene: TRBV7-2
abundance: .
CDR3nt: TGTGCCAGCAGCTCCCTGGGCACTGAAGCTTTCTTT
CDR3aa: CASSSLGTEAFF

j_gene: TRBJ2-7
d_gene: TRBD2
v_gene: TRBV30
abundance: .
CDR3nt: TGTGCCAGTAGCGGGGACCCCTACGAGCAGTACTTC
CDR3aa: CASSGDPYEQYF

j_gene: TRBJ2-1
d_gene: TRBD2
v_gene: TRBV10-1
abundance: once
CDR3nt: TGCGCCAGCAGTGGCGGGAGGGTTTACAATGAGCAGTTCTTC
CDR3aa: CASSGGRVYNEQFF

j_gene: TRBJ1-5
d_gene: .
v_gene: TRBV27
abundance: .
CDR3nt: TGTGCCAGCAGTTTATCGCCGAGGCAGCCCCAGCATTTT
CDR3aa: CASSLSPRQPQHF

j_gene: TRBJ1-2
d_gene: TRBD1
v_gene: TRBV7-2
abundance: .
CDR3nt: TGTGCCAGCAGCTCTGGGACAGGGGTCTATGGCTACACCTTC
CDR3aa: CASSSGTGVYGYTF

j_gene: TRBJ1-2
d_gene: .
v_gene: TRBV5-4
abundance: .
CDR3nt: TGTGCCAGCAGCTTCGACGGAGGGGATAGAGGCTACACCTTC
CDR3aa: CASSFDGGDRGYTF

j_gene: TRBJ1-2
d_gene: .
v_gene: TRBV15
abundance: .
CDR3nt: TGTGCCACCAGCGGAAGCAGGGGATATGGCTACACCTTC
CDR3aa: CATSGSRGYGYTF

j_gene: TRBJ1-4
d_gene: .
v_gene: TRBV6-5
abundance: .
CDR3nt: TGTGCCAGCAGTTACGGGTCCACCGTTACTAATGAAAAACTGTTTTTT
CDR3aa: CASSYGSTVTNEKLFF

j_gene: TRBJ2-7
d_gene: TRBD2
v_gene: TRBV30
abundance: .
CDR3nt: TGTGCCTGGAGTGAAGGCGGGGGGTACTACGAGCAGTACTTC
CDR3aa: CAWSEGGGYYEQYF

j_gene: TRBJ2-7
d_gene: .
v_gene: TRBV7-8
abundance: .
CDR3nt: TGTGCCAGCAGCTTACAAGGAAACTACGAGCAGTACTTC
CDR3aa: CASSLQGNYEQYF